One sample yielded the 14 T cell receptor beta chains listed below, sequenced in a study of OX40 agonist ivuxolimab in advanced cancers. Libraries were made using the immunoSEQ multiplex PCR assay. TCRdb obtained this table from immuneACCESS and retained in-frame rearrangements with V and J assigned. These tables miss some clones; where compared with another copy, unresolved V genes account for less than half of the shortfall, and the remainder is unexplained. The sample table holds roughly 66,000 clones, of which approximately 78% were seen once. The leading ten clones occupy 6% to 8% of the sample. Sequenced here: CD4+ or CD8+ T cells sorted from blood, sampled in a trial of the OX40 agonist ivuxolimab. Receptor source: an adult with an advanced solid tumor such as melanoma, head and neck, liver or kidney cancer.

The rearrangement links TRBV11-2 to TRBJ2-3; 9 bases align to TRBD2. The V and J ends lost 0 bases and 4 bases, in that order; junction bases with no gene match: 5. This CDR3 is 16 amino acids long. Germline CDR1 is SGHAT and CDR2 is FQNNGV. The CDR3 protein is CASSLDRAGGPDTQYF. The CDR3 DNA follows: TGTGCCAGCAGCTTAGATCGTGCGGGGGGGCCAGATACGCAGTATTTT. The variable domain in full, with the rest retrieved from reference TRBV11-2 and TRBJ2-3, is EAGVAQSPRYKIIEKRQSVAFWCNPISGHATLYWYQQILGQGPKLLIQFQNNGVVDDSQLPKDRFSAERLKGVDSTLKIQPAKLEDSAVYLCASSLDRAGGPDTQYFGPGTRLTVL.

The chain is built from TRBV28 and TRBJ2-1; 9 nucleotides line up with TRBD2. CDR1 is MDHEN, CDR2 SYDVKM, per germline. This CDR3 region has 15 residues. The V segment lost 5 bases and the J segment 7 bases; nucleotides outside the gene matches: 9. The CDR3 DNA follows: TGTGCCAGCAGTCCCGCCGGGACTAGCCATAATGAGCAGTTCTTC. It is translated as CASSPAGTSHNEQFF.

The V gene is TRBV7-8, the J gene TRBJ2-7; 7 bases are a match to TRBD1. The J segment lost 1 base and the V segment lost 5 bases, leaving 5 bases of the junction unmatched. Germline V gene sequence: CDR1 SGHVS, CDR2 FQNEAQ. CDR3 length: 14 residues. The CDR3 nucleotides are TGTGCCAGCAGCCCCACGGGACAGTCCTACGAGCAGTACTTC. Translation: CASSPTGQSYEQYF.

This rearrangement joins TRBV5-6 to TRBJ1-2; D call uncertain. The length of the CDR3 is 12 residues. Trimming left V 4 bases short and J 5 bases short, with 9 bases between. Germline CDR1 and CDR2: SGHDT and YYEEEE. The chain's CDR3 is CASSDEGYGYTF. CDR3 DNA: TGTGCCAGCAGCGATGAGGGATATGGCTACACCTTC.

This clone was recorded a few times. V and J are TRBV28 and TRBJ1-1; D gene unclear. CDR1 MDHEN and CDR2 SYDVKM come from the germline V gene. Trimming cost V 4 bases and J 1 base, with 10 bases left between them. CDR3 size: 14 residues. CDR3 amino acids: CASSSTPRNTEAFF. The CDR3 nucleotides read TGTGCCAGCAGTTCAACTCCAAGGAACACTGAAGCTTTCTTT.

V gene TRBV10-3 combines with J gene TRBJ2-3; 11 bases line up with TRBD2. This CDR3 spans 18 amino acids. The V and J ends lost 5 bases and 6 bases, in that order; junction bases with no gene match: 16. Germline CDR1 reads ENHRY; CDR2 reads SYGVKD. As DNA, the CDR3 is TGTGCCATCAGTCCGGCCCTAGCGGGAGGAGGGTCGGGCGATACGCAGTATTTT. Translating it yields CAISPALAGGGSGDTQYF.

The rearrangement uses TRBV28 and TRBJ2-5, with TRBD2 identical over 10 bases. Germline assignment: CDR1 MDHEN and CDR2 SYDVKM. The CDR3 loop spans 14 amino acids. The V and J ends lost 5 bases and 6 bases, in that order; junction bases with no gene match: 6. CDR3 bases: TGTGCCAGCAGTACTAGCGGGGACCGTAAGACCCAGTACTTC. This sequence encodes CASSTSGDRKTQYF.

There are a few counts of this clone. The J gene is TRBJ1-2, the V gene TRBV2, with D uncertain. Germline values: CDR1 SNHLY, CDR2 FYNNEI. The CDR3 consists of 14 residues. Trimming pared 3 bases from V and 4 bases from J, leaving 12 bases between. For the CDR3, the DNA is TGTGCCAGCAGTGATTCCGGACGGAGCTATGGCTACACCTTC. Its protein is CASSDSGRSYGYTF.

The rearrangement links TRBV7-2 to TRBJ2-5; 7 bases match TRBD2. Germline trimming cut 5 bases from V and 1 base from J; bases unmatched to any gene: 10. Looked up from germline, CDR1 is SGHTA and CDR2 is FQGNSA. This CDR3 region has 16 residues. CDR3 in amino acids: CASSPRRASGQETQYF. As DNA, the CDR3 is TGTGCCAGCAGCCCCCGACGGGCTAGCGGCCAAGAGACCCAGTACTTC.

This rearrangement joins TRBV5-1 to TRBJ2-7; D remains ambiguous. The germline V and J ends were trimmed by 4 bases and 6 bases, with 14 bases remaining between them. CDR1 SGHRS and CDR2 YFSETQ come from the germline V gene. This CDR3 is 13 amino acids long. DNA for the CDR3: TGCGCCAGCAGCCCCCTCTCCACTGGCGAGCAGTACTTC. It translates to CASSPLSTGEQYF.

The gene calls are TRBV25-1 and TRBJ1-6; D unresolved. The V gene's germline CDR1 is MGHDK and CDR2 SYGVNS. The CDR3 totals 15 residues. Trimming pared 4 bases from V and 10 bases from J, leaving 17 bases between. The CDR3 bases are TGTGCCAGCAGTGTCGGGTCCTCCTCTATCTCACCCCTCCACTTT. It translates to CASSVGSSSISPLHF.

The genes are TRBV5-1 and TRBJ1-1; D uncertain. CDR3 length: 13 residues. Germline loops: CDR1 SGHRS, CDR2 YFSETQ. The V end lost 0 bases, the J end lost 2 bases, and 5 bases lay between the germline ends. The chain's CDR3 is CASSLASNTEAFF. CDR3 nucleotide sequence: TGCGCCAGCAGCTTGGCCTCCAACACTGAAGCTTTCTTT.

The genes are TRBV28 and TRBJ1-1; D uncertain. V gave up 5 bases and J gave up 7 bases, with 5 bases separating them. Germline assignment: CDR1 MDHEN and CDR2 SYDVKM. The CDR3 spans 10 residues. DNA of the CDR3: TGTGCCAGCAGTCGAGGTGAAGCTTTCTTT. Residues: CASSRGEAFF.

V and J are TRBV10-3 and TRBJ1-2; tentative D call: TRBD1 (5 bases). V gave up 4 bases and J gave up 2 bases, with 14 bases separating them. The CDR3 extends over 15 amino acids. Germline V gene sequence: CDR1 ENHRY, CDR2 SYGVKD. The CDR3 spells CAISAPDRANYGYTF. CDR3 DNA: TGTGCCATCAGTGCCCCAGACAGAGCCAACTATGGCTACACCTTC.